This TCR beta chain appears in the sequencing data of a study of CD8+ T cells in alopecia areata. Overall study findings and caveats: Besides other cells, scalp samples also yield sequences of resident alphabeta T cells from normal skin.

This CDR3 spans 14 amino acids. The germline V gene has CDR1 SEHNR and CDR2 FQNEAQ (reference sequence). With 0 bases removed from V and 5 bases from J, the gap between germline ends came to 10 bases. Peripheral blood samples and lesional scalp punch biopsies were obtained from alopecia areata patients. Concerning this clone itself: Its antigen remains unknown.

RNA was extracted and reverse transcribed into cDNA as the sequencing template. Sequencing used immunoSEQ multiplex PCR; TCRdb keeps in-frame clones, though not all of them. The data show about 97,000 clones, roughly two fifths seen once. The V and J genes are TRBV7-9 and TRBJ2-5, with D perhaps matching TRBD1 (5 bases). The TCR comes from a human donor with alopecia areata. Sequencing was done on a sample of CD4+ T cells sorted from blood. CDR3 in amino acids: CASSLALGAETQYF. The CDR3 nucleotides read TGTGCCAGCAGCTTAGCGTTAGGGGCGGAGACCCAGTACTTC. The full variable domain, its missing parts supplied by reference TRBV7-9 and TRBJ2-5, is DTGVSQNPRHKITKRGQNVTFRCDPISEHNRLYWYRQTLGQGPEFLTYFQNEAQLEKSRLLSDRFSAERPKGSFSTLEIQRTEQGDSAMYLCASSLALGAETQYFGPGTRLLVL.